This TCR beta chain was sequenced during a study of blood T cell repertoires in COVID-19. The study drew participants aged about 18 to 89 years from roughly 25 US areas. With V trimmed by 8 bases and J by 7 bases, 5 bases remained unmatched. From germline, CDR1 is SGHTA and CDR2 FQGNSA. The CDR3 has 13 residues. In the authors' workflow: The assay estimated nucleated cells by amplifying reference gene primers. TCRdb keeps only in-frame clones here, not all; method: immunoSEQ multiplex PCR. V and J calls and clone size are as listed in that table; D and trimming were resolved from the DNA. Found here are about 440,000 clones, 70% to 90% of them singletons; the top ten hold approximately 2%.

The chain combines TRBV7-2 with TRBJ1-4, with 9 bases matching TRBD1. The sequence was obtained from a woman aged 18 to 35 with acute COVID-19. Specimen: PBMCs or T cells enriched from blood (not recorded which). The CDR3 region is CASGPGQGEKLFF. For the CDR3, the DNA is TGTGCCAGCGGACCGGGACAGGGTGAAAAACTGTTTTTT. The full variable domain, with the rest looked up from reference TRBV7-2 and TRBJ1-4, is GAGVSQSPSNKVTEKGKDVELRCDPISGHTALYWYRQSLGQGLEFLIYFQGNSAPDKSGLPSDRFSAERTGGSVSTLTIQRTQQEDSAVYLCASGPGQGEKLFFGSGTQLSVL.